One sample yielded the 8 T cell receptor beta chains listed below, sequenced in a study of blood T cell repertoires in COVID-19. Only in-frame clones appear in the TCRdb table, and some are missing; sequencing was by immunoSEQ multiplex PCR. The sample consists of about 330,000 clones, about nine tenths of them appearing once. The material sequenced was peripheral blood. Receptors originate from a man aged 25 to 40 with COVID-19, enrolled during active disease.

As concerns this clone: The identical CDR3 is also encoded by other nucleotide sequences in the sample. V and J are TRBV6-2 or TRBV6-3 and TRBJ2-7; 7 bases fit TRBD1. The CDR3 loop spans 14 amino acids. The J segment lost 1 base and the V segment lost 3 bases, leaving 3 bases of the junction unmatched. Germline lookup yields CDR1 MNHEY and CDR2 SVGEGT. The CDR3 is CASSYRTGSYEQYF. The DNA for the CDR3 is TGTGCCAGCAGTTATAGGACAGGTTCCTACGAGCAGTACTTC.

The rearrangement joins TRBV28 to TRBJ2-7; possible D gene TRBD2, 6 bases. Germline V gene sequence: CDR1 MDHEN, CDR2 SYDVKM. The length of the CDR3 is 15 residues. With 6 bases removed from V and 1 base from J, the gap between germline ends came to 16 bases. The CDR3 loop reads CASRSFREPSYEQYF. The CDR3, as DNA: TGTGCCAGCAGATCCTTCCGGGAGCCATCCTACGAGCAGTACTTC.

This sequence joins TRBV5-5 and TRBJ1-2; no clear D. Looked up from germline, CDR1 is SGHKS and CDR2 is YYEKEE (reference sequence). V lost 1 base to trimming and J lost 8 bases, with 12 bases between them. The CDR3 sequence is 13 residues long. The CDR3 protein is CASSLRTPGGYTF. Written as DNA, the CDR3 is TGTGCCAGCAGCTTGCGAACCCCGGGGGGCTACACCTTC.

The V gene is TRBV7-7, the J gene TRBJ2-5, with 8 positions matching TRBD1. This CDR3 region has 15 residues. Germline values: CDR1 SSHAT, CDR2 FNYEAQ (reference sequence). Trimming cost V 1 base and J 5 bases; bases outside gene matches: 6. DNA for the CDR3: TGTGCCAGCAGCTTAGAGGACAGGGCGGGCGAGACCCAGTACTTC. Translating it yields CASSLEDRAGETQYF.

CDR3 in amino acids: CATSRSRVNGYTF. The CDR3 nucleotides are TGTGCCACCAGCAGAAGCAGGGTAAATGGCTACACCTTC. The gene calls are TRBV15 and TRBJ1-2; possibly TRBD1 for D (5 bases). Germline-derived CDR1 and CDR2 are LNHNV and YYDKDF (reference sequence). The V gene lost 2 bases and the J gene lost 6 bases, with 10 bases spanning the gap. This CDR3 region has 13 residues.

The chain's CDR3 is CASSLSGLALYEQYF. The CDR3 nucleotides read TGTGCCAGCAGTTTGTCGGGACTAGCCTTATACGAGCAGTACTTC. The chain recombines TRBV27 with TRBJ2-7; TRBD2 agrees at 9 bases. J gave up 4 bases and V 3 bases, and 7 bases lay outside the gene matches. CDR1 and CDR2 from the germline V gene are MNHEY and SMNVEV (reference sequence). The length of the CDR3 is 15 residues.

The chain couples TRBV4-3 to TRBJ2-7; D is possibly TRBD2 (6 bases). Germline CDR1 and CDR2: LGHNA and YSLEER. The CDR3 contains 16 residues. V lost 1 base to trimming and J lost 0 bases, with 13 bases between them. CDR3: CASSQGVGRPSYEQYF. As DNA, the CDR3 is TGCGCCAGCAGCCAAGGGGTGGGGAGGCCCTCCTACGAGCAGTACTTC.

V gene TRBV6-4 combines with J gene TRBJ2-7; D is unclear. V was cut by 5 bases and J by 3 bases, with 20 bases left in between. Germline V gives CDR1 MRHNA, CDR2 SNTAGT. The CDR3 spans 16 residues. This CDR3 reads CASSSPNFTYRYEQYF. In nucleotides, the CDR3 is TGTGCCAGCAGTTCCCCTAATTTTACTTACCGCTACGAGCAGTACTTC.